This TCR beta chain was obtained from a study of regulatory T cells in long-lasting Graves disease. Time point reported: persistent/refractory GD, antithyroid drugs over 5 years with positive TRAb. Construction of the TCR library relied on RNA isolated from PBMCs. For TCR beta, libraries came from iRepertoire HTBI primers and Arm-PCR of CDR3 regions. TCRdb analysed the multiplex PCR reads with MiXCR anew, one entry per CDR3 protein. The table shows under 450,000 distinct CDR3 sequences, with approximately 25% occurring only once. On this clonotype: Its antigen remains unknown.

Study-level points and caveats: Clonotypes that were public and shared totalled a few thousand in persistent patients versus about 1,000 in new patients.

Here the sequenced sample was peripheral blood mononuclear cells (PBMCs), taken when the disease was refractory, from a patient treated with antithyroid drugs. This sequence was found in a woman in her 40s with Graves disease.

The CDR3 nucleotides read TGTGCCAGCAGTGAATTTGGAACCGGGGAGCTGTTTTTT. It encodes CASSEFGTGELFF. The V gene is TRBV25-1, the J gene TRBJ2-2; D remains unclear. The CDR3 has 13 amino acids. Germline CDR1 and CDR2: MGHDK and SYGVNS. Trimming shortened V by 1 base and J by 5 bases, and 5 bases separated the two germline ends.